The next 18 T cell receptor beta chains were all read from a single sample in a study of blood T cell repertoires in COVID-19. Repertoires were generated with immunoSEQ multiplex PCR, while TCRdb's copy carries only in-frame clones and drops some. The table has about 60,000 clones, about 91% seen once. Sequencing was done on a sample of peripheral blood. Every receptor here comes from a human donor in a cohort sampled during active COVID-19.

This clone was counted a single time. The chain has TRBV28 and TRBJ1-1; perhaps TRBD1 as D (6 bases). Germline CDR1 reads MDHEN; CDR2 reads SYDVKM. The ends were cut back, 1 base at V and 10 bases at J, with 16 bases in the middle. CDR3 length: 14 amino acids. CDR3 sequence reads: CASSLLGRGLRAFF. CDR3 DNA sequence: TGTGCCAGCAGTTTATTGGGCAGGGGTTTGCGAGCTTTCTTT.

This clone was detected once. The rearrangement links TRBV10-2 to TRBJ2-4, with a possible D match to TRBD1 (6 bases). Germline CDR1 WSHSY, CDR2 SAAADI. Deletions cut 8 bases from V and 5 bases from J, with 10 bases between. The CDR3 covers 12 residues. As DNA, the CDR3 is TGCGCCAGCCGACAGGCGGAAAACATTCAGTACTTC. It is translated as CASRQAENIQYF.

CDR3 nucleotide sequence: TGTGCCAGCAGTTACTCGACGGCAGGCTTGTTTTCACCCCTCCACTTT. This encodes CASSYSTAGLFSPLHF. The chain carries TRBV6-2 or TRBV6-3 and TRBJ1-6, with D hard to call. V was shortened by 0 bases and J by 9 bases, with 15 bases between the two germline ends. The CDR3 has 16 amino acids. Germline CDR1 MNHEY, CDR2 SVGEGT.

The gene calls are TRBV5-5 and TRBJ1-4; 11 bases align to TRBD1. Germline V gives CDR1 SGHKS, CDR2 YYEKEE (reference sequence). This CDR3 spans 17 amino acids. V trimming: 0 bases; J trimming: 1 base; junction bases outside the gene matches: 2. In nucleotides, the CDR3 is TGTGCCAGCAGCTTGGGGACAGGGGGCGGAACTAATGAAAAACTGTTTTTT. Its protein product is CASSLGTGGGTNEKLFF.

The chain couples TRBV6-1 to TRBJ1-6; possibly TRBD1 for D (6 bases). CDR1 is MNHNS, CDR2 SASEGT, per germline. V was cut by 3 bases and J by 3 bases, with 12 bases left in between. This CDR3 spans 16 amino acids. The CDR3 sequence: CASSDGQGNYNSPLHF. DNA for the CDR3: TGTGCCAGCAGTGACGGGCAGGGGAACTATAATTCACCCCTCCACTTT.

This clone has a single count. At one end the junction does not follow the germline gene, possibly because of a read error. The J gene is TRBJ1-5, the V gene TRBV7-7, with TRBD1 identical over 10 bases. The CDR3 sequence is 19 residues long. The V gene's germline CDR1 is SSHAT and CDR2 FNYEAQ (reference sequence). The chain's CDR3 is CASSLGFGGQGSSNQPQHF. DNA of the CDR3: TGTGCTAGCAGCTTAGGGTTCGGGGGACAGGGGTCTAGCAATCAGCCCCAGCATTTT.

This rearrangement joins TRBV20-1 to TRBJ2-1; 10 positions agree with TRBD1. The CDR3 length is 16 residues. The germline V gene encodes CDR1 DFQATT and CDR2 SNEGSKA (reference sequence). Losses at the gene ends were 3 bases for V and 6 bases for J; bases not matched to a gene: 11. The CDR3 loop is CSASRPGQGRLNEQFF. CDR3 DNA sequence: TGCAGTGCTAGTCGACCGGGACAGGGGAGGCTCAATGAGCAGTTCTTC.

This chain links TRBV30 with TRBJ1-5; 7 bases are a match to TRBD1. J lost 8 bases, V lost 5 bases, and 15 bases had no gene match. Per the germline V gene, CDR1 is GTSNPN and CDR2 is SVGIG (reference sequence). This CDR3 contains 15 residues. In DNA form, the CDR3 reads TGTGCCTGGGGTTCGGGACAGCGGTCCCCAAAGCCCCAGCATTTT. It translates to CAWGSGQRSPKPQHF.

The CDR3 nucleotides read TGTGCCAGCAGCTTATACTACGAGCAGTACTTC. It is translated as CASSLYYEQYF. The chain recombines TRBV5-6 with TRBJ2-7; D remains ambiguous. The ends were cut back, 2 bases at V and 3 bases at J, with 3 bases in the middle. The V gene's germline CDR1 is SGHDT and CDR2 YYEEEE. The CDR3 totals 11 residues.

The V call is TRBV27, the J call TRBJ2-5; 13 positions agree with TRBD2. Looked up from germline, CDR1 is MNHEY and CDR2 is SMNVEV (reference sequence). The ends lost 0 bases at V and 6 bases at J; junction bases unmatched: 10. The CDR3 covers 18 residues. The CDR3 DNA follows: TGTGCCAGCAGTTTATCGACTAGCGGGGGGATTTGGGCGAAGACCCAGTACTTC. Translating it yields CASSLSTSGGIWAKTQYF.

The V gene is TRBV4-1, the J gene TRBJ2-2, with D possibly matching TRBD1 (6 bases). The germline gives CDR1 MGHRA, CDR2 YSYEKL. CDR3 length equals 16 residues. V was clipped by 4 bases and J by 1 base, with 13 bases between them. CDR3 DNA: TGCGCCAGCAGCCGGGCCAGGGGCCTGAACACCGGGGAGCTGTTTTTT. It translates to CASSRARGLNTGELFF.

This clone has only one observation. This chain joins TRBV21-1 and TRBJ2-7; the table's D gene call, TRBD2, was not cross checked with the DNA. TRBV21-1 is given as a pseudogene. The CDR3 has 13 amino acids. CDR3 residues: CARKLAGPYEQYF. The CDR3, as DNA: TGTGCCAGGAAACTAGCGGGTCCCTACGAGCAGTACTTC.

This sequence joins TRBV6-6 and TRBJ1-5; 11 bases are a match to TRBD1. V was clipped by 7 bases and J by 5 bases; unmatched bases: 4. CDR1 and CDR2 (germline): MNHNY, SVGAGI (reference sequence). The CDR3 has 14 residues. The CDR3 DNA reads as TGTGCCAGCAACGGACAGGGGGCTTATCAGCCCCAGCATTTT. Its translation is CASNGQGAYQPQHF.

The rearrangement uses TRBV27 and TRBJ1-1, with a tentative D call TRBD1 (5 bases). Germline CDR1 is MNHEY and CDR2 is SMNVEV (reference sequence). The CDR3 covers 15 residues. Trimming pared 4 bases from V and 0 bases from J, leaving 12 bases between. DNA for the CDR3: TGTGCCAGCAGTTCCGCGGGGGTTGTGAACACTGAAGCTTTCTTT. It codes for CASSSAGVVNTEAFF.

The chain has TRBV2 and TRBJ2-7; D is unresolved. The CDR3 is 12 residues long. Trimming removed 6 bases from V and 4 bases from J, with 10 bases in between. The germline CDR1 and CDR2 sequences are SNHLY and FYNNEI. The CDR3 sequence is CASSLSSYEQYF. Written as DNA, the CDR3 is TGTGCCAGCAGCCTATCTAGTTACGAGCAGTACTTC.

The chain uses TRBV7-2 and TRBJ2-1, with TRBD2 matching over 7 bases. The CDR3 has 15 amino acids. V lost 2 bases, J lost 3 bases, and 4 bases stayed unmatched. CDR1 is SGHTA and CDR2 is FQGNSA in the germline V gene. CDR3 sequence: CASSLRLANYNEQFF. In DNA form, the CDR3 reads TGTGCCAGCAGCTTAAGACTAGCTAACTACAATGAGCAGTTCTTC.

This chain links TRBV3-1 (or the pseudogene TRBV3-2) with TRBJ2-1, with TRBD2 as a possible D gene (5 bases). This CDR3 comprises 15 residues. In germline, CDR1 is LGHDT, CDR2 YNNKEL (reference sequence). Trimming cost V 3 bases and J 0 bases, with 9 bases left between them. In DNA, the CDR3 is TGTGCCAGCAGCCAGCGGGCTAGCTCCTACAATGAGCAGTTCTTC. Its protein product is CASSQRASSYNEQFF.

The chain employs TRBV15 and TRBJ2-1; 7 positions agree with TRBD2. V lost 0 bases to trimming and J lost 12 bases; unmatched junction nucleotides: 11. The germline V gene has CDR1 LNHNV and CDR2 YYDKDF (reference sequence). This CDR3 spans 15 amino acids. CDR3 bases: TGTGCCACCAGCAGAGATCGGAGACTAGGCGGGGGGCAGTTCTTC. It encodes CATSRDRRLGGGQFF.